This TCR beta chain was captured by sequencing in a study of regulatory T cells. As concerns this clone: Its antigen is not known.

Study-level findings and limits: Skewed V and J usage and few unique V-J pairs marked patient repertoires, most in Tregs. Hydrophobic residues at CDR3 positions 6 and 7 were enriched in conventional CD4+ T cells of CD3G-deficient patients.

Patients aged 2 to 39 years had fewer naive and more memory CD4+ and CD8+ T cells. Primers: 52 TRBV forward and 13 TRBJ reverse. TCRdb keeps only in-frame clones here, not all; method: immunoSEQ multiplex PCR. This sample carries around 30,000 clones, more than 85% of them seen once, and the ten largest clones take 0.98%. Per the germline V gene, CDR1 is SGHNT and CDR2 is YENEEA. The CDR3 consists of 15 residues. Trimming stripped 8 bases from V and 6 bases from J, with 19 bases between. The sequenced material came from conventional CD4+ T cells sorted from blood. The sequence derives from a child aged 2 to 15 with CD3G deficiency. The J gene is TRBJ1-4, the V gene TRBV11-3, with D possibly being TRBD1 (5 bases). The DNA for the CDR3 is TGTGCCAGCCCACCGGAGGACGGGACCGATGAAAAACTGTTTTTT. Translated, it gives CASPPEDGTDEKLFF.